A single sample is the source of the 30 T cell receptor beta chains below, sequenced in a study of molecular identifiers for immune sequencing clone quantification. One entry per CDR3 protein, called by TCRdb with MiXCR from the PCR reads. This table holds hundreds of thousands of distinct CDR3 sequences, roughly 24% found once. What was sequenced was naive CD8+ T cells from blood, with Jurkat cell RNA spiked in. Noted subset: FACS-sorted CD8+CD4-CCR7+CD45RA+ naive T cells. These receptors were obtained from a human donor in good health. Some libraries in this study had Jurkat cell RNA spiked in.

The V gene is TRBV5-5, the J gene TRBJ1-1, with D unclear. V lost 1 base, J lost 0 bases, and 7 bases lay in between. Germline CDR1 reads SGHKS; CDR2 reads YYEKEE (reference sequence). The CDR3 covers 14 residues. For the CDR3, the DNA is TGTGCCAGCAGCTTGCTCAGCATGAACACTGAAGCTTTCTTT. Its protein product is CASSLLSMNTEAFF.

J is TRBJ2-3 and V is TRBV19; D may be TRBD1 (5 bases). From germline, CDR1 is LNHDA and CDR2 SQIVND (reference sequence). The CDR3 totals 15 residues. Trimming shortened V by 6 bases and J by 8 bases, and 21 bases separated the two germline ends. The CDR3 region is CASSAAREARATQYF. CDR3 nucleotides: TGTGCCAGTAGCGCGGCCAGGGAAGCCCGAGCTACGCAGTATTTT.

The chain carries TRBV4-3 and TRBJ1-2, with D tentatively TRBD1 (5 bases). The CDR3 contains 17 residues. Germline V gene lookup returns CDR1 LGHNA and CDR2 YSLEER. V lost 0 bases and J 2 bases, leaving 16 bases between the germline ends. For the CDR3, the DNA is TGCGCCAGCAGCCAAGATTGGTCAGGGACGGAAAACTATGGCTACACCTTC. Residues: CASSQDWSGTENYGYTF.

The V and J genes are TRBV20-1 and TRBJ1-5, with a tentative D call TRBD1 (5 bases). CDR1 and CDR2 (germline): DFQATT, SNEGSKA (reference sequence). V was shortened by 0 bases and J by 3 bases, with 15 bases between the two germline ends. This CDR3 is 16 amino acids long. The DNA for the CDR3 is TGCAGTGCTAGAGAATTGGGGGACGATCTCAATCAGCCCCAGCATTTT. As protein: CSARELGDDLNQPQHF.

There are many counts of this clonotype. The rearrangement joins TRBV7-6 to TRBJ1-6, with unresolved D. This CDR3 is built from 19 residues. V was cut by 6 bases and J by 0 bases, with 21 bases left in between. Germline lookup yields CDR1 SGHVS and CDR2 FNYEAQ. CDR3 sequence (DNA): TGTGCCAGCAGTCCGCGGGCACAGTCTGTGAGCTCCTATAATTCACCCCTCCACTTT. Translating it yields CASSPRAQSVSSYNSPLHF.

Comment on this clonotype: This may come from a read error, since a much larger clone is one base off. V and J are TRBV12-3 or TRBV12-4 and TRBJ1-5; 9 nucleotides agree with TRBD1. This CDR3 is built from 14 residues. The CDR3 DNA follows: TGTGCCAGCAGCCCAACAGGGGGCAATCAGCCCCCGCATTTT. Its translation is CASSPTGGNQPPHF.

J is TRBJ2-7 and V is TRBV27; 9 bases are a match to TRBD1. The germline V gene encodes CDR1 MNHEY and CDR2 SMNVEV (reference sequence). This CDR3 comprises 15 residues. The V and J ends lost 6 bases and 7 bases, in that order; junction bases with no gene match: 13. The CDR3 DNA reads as TGTGCCAGCAGGATCGTGACGGGGACAGGGCAAGAGCAGTACTTC. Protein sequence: CASRIVTGTGQEQYF.

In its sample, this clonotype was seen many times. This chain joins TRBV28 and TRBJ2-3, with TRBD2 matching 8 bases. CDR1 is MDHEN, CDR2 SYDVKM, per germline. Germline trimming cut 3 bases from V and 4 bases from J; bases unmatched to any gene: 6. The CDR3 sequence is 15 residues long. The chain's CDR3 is CASSLTGGPADTQYF. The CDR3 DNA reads TGTGCCAGCAGTTTGACGGGAGGGCCTGCAGATACGCAGTATTTT.

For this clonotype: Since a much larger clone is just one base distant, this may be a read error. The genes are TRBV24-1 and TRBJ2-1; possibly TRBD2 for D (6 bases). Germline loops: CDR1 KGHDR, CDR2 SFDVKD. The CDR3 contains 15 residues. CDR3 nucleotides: TGTGTCACCAGTGATCCGTCTGACGGGAGCAATGAGCAGTTCTTC. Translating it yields CVTSDPSDGSNEQFF.

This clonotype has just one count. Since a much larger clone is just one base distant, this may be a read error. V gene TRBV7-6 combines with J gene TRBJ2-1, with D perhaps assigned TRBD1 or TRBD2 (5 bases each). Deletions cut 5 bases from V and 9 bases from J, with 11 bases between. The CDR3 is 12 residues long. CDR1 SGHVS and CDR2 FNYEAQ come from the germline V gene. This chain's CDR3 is CASSDWGTEQFF. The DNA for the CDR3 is TGTGCCAGCAGCGACTGGGGGACTGAGCAGTTCTTC.

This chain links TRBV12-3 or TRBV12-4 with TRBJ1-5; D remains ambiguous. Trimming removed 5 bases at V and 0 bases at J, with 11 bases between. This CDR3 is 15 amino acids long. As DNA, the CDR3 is TGTGCCAGCAGTGATGGGATACATAGCAATCAGCCCCAGCATTTT. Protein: CASSDGIHSNQPQHF.

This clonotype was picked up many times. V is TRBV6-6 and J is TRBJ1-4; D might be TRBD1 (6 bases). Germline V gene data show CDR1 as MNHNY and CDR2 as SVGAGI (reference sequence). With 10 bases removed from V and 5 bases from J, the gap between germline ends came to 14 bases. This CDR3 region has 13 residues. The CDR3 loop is CATTGLRNEKLFF. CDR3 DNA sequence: TGTGCCACTACAGGGTTGAGGAATGAAAAACTGTTTTTT.

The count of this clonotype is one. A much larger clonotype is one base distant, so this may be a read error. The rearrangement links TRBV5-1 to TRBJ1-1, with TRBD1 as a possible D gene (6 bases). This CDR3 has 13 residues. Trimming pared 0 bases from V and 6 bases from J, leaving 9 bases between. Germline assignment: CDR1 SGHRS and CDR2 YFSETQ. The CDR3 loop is CASSLEGEAEAFF. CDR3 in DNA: TGCGCCAGCAGCTTGGAGGGGGAGGCTGAAGCTTTCTTT.

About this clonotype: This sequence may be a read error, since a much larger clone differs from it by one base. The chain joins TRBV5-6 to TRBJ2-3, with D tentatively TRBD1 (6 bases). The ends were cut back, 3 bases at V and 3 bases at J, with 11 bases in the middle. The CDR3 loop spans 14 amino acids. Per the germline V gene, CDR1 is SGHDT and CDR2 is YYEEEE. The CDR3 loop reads CASSSPGATDTQYF. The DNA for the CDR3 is TGTGCCAGCAGCTCTCCAGGGGCGACAGATACGCAGTATTTT.

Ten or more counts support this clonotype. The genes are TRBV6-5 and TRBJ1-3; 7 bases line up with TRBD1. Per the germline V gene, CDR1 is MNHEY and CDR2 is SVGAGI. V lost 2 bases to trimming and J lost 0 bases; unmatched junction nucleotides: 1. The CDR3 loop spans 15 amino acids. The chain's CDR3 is CASSYGTDSGNTIYF. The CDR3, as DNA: TGTGCCAGCAGTTACGGGACAGACTCTGGAAACACCATATATTTT.

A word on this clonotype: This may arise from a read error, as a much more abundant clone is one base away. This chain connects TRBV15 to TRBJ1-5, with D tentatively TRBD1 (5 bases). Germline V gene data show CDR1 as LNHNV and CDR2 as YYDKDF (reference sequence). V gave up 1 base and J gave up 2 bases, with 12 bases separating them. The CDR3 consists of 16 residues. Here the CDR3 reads CATSRGIGAGNQPQHF. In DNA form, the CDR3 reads TGTGCCACCAGCAGAGGAATAGGGGCCGGCAATCAGCCCCAGCATTTT.

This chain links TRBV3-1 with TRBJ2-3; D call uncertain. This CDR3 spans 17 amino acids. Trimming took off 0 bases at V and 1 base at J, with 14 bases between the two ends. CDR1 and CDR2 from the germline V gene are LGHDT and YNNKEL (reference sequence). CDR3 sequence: CASSQEALAVGTDTQYF. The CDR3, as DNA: TGTGCCAGCAGCCAAGAGGCCCTTGCGGTCGGCACAGATACGCAGTATTTT.

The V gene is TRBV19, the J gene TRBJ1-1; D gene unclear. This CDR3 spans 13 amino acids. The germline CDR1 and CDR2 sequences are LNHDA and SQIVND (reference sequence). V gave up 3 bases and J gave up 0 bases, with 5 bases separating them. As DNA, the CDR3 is TGTGCCAGTAGTATCTTCTTGAACACTGAAGCTTTCTTT. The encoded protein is CASSIFLNTEAFF.

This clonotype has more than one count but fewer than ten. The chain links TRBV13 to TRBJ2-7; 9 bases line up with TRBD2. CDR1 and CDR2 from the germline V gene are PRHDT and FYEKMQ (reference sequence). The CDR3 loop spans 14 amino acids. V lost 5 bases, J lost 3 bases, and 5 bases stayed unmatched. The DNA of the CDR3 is TGTGCCAGCAGCCCTTTTAGCGGGAGCTACGAGCAGTACTTC. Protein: CASSPFSGSYEQYF.

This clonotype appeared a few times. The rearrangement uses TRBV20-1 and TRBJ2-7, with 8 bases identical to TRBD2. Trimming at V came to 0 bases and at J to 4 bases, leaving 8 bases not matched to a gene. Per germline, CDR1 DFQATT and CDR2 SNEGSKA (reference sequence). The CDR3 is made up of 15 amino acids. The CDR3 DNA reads TGCAGTGCTAGAGACTGGGGACTAGATAATTACGAGCAGTACTTC. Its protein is CSARDWGLDNYEQYF.

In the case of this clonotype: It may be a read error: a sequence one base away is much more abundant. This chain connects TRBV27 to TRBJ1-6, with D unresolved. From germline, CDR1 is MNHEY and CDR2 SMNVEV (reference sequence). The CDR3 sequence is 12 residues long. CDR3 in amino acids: CASSLPNSHLHF. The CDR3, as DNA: TGTGCCAGCAGTTTACCCAATTCACACCTCCACTTT.

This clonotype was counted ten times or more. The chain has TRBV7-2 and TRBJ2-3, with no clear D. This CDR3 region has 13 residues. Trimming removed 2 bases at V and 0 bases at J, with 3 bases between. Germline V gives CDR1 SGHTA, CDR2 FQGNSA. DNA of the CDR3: TGTGCCAGCAGCTTAATAAGCACAGATACGCAGTATTTT. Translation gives CASSLISTDTQYF. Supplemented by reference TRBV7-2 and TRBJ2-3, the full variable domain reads GAGVSQSPSNKVTEKGKDVELRCDPISGHTALYWYRQSLGQGLEFLIYFQGNSAPDKSGLPSDRFSAERTGGSVSTLTIQRTQQEDSAVYLCASSLISTDTQYFGPGTRLTVL.

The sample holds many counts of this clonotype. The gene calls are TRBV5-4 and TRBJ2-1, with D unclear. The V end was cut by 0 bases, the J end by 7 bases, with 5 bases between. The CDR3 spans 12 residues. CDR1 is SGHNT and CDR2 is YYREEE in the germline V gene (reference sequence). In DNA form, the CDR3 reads TGTGCCAGCAGCTTGGCCCTGAATGAGCAGTTCTTC. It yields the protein CASSLALNEQFF. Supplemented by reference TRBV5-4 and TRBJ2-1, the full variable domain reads ETGVTQSPTHLIKTRGQQVTLRCSSQSGHNTVSWYQQALGQGPQFIFQYYREEENGRGNFPPRFSGLQFPNYSSELNVNALELDDSALYLCASSLALNEQFFGPGTRLTVL.

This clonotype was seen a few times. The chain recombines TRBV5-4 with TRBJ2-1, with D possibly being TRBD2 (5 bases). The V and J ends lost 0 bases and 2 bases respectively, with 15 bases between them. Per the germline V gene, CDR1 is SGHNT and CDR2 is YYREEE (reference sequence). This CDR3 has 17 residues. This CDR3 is CASSLAPRAEPYNEQFF. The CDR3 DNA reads TGTGCCAGCAGCTTGGCACCTAGAGCGGAACCCTACAATGAGCAGTTCTTC.

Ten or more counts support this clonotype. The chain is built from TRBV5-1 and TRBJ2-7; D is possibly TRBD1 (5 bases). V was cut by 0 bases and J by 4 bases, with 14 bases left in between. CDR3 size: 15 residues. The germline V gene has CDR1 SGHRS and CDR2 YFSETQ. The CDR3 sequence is CASSLVGWGGYEQYF. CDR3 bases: TGCGCCAGCAGCTTGGTAGGGTGGGGCGGATACGAGCAGTACTTC.

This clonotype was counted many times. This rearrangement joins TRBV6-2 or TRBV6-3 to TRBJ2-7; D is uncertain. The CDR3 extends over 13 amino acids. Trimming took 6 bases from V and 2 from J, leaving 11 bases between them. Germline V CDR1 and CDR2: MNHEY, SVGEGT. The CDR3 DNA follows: TGTGCCAGCAGCCCCGCGCTGACCTACGAGCAGTACTTC. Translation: CASSPALTYEQYF.

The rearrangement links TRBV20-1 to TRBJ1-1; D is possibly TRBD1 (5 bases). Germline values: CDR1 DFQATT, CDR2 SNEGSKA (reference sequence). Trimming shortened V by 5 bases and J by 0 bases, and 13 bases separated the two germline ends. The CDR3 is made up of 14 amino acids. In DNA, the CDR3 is TGCAGTGCTTCCGACAGTAGTGTGAACACTGAAGCTTTCTTT. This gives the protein CSASDSSVNTEAFF.

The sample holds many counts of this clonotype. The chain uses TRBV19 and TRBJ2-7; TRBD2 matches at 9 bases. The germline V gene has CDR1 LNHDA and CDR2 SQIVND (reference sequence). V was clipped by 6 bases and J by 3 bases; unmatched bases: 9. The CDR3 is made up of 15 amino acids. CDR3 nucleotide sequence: TGTGCCAGTAGACCTAGCGGGGTCACACACTACGAGCAGTACTTC. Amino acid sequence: CASRPSGVTHYEQYF.

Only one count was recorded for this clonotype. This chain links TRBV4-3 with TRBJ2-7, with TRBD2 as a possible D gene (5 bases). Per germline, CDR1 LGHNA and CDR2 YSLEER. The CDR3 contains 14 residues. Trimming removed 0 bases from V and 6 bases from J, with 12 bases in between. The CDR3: CASSQDRGGCEQYF. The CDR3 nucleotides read TGCGCCAGCAGCCAAGATCGTGGAGGTTGCGAGCAGTACTTC.

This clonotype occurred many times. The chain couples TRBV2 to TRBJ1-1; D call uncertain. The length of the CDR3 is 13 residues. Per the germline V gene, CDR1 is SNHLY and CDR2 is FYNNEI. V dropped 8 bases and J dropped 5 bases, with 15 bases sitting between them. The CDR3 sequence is CASVELRSTEAFF. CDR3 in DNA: TGTGCCAGCGTCGAACTTAGAAGTACTGAAGCTTTCTTT. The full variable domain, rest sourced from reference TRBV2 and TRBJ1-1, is EPEVTQTPSHQVTQMGQEVILRCVPISNHLYFYWYRQILGQKVEFLVSFYNNEISEKSEIFDDQFSVERPDGSNFTLKIRSTKLEDSAMYFCASVELRSTEAFFGQGTRLTVV.